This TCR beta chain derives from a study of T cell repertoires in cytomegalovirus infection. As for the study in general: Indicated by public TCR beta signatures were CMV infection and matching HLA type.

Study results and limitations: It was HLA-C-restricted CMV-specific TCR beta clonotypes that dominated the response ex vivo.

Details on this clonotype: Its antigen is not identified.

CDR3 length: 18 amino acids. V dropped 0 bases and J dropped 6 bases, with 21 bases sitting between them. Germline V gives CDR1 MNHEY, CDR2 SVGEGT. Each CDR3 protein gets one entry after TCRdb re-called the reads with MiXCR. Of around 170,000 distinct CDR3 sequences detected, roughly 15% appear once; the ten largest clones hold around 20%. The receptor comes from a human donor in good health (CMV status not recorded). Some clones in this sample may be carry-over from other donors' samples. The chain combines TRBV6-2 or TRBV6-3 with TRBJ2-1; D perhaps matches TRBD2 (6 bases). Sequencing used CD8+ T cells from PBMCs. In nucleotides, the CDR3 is TGTGCCAGCAGTTACTCGATGGGGTTGACTAGTCCTGGCAATGAGCAGTTCTTC. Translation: CASSYSMGLTSPGNEQFF.